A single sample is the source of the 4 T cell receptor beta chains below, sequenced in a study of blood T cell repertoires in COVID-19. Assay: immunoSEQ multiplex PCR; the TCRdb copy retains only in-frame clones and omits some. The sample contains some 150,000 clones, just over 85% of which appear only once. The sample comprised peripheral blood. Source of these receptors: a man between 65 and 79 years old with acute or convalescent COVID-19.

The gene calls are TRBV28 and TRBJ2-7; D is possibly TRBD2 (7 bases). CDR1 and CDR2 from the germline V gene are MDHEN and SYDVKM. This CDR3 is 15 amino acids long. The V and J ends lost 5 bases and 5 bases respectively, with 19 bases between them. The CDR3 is CASSATHGGRNEQYF. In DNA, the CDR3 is TGTGCCAGCAGTGCAACCCACGGGGGGCGGAACGAGCAGTACTTC.

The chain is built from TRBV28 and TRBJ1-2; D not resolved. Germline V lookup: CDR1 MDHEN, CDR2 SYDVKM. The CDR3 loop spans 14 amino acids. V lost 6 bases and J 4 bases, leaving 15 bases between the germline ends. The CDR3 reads CASRQDPPSYGYTF. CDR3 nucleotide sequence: TGTGCCAGCAGACAAGATCCCCCAAGCTATGGCTACACCTTC.

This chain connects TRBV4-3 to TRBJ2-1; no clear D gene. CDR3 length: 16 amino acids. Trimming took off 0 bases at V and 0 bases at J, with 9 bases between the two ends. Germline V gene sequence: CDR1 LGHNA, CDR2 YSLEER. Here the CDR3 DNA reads TGCGCCAGCAGCCAAGACGTGGAGAGCTCCTACAATGAGCAGTTCTTC. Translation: CASSQDVESSYNEQFF.

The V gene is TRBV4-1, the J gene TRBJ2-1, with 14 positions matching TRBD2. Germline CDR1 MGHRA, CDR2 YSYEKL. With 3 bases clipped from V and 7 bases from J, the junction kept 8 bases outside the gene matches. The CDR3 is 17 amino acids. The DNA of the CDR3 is TGCGCCAGCAGCCATGAACCCGGGACTAGCGGGAGAAATGAGCAGTTCTTC. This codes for CASSHEPGTSGRNEQFF.